This T cell receptor beta chain was captured in a study of shared clonotypes between healthy human individuals. Study results and caveats: Generally, estimated richness proved larger in naive subsets than it did in memory subsets. Owing to a small donor count, the genetic and exposure-history diversity represented was limited.

The assay was carried out at the deep level. Profiled with immunoSEQ multiplex PCR; TCRdb holds only in-frame clones, not every one. The sample shows around 1.4 million clones, 98% of them seen only once. Note on this clone: The antigen is not known.

There are 16 residues in the CDR3. In germline, CDR1 is MNHNY, CDR2 SVGAGI (reference sequence). Trimming removed 5 bases from V and 5 bases from J; junction bases left unmatched: 11. The TCR originated in a man aged 25-40 years in good health. The material sequenced was naive CD4+ T cells sorted from blood. Subset described: CD45RA+ positively selected. This sequence joins TRBV6-6 and TRBJ2-1; TRBD1 aligns across 8 bases. The CDR3 is CASSPMDRVMNNEQFF. CDR3 in DNA: TGTGCCAGCAGTCCTATGGACAGGGTGATGAACAATGAGCAGTTCTTC.